The present entry profiles one TCR beta chain with its context. No antigen is known for it. This sample stems from a study of shared clonotypes between healthy human individuals. Findings of the study overall: Among several donors, roughly 5.5% of naive CD4 clonotypes were found in common.

The CDR3 is made up of 12 amino acids. V was clipped by 2 bases and J by 12 bases, with 10 bases between them. CDR1 is SEHNR and CDR2 is FQNEAQ in the germline V gene (reference sequence). It was CD45RO-negative cells, positively selected for CCR7, that made up naive CD8 cells, with terminally differentiated effector memory CD45RA+ cells excluded. Adults of Caucasian background living in Nashville, Tennessee made up all donors. For each subset, genomic DNA was distributed in equal portions over several immunoSEQ plates. Produced via immunoSEQ multiplex PCR; TCRdb's table is partial and in-frame only. Of about 2.1 million clones in the sample, over 85% were seen once.

This chain joins TRBV7-9 and TRBJ1-4, with a weak D call TRBD1 (6 bases). The origin of this receptor is a man between 18 and 29 years old in good health. Some clones in this sample may be carry-over from other donors' samples. Material: naive CD8+ T cells from PBMCs. CDR3 coding DNA: TGTGCCAGCAGCTTATGGGCAGGGGAACTGTTTTTT. Amino acid sequence: CASSLWAGELFF. Full variable domain (rest looked up from reference TRBV7-9 and TRBJ1-4): DTGVSQNPRHKITKRGQNVTFRCDPISEHNRLYWYRQTLGQGPEFLTYFQNEAQLEKSRLLSDRFSAERPKGSFSTLEIQRTEQGDSAMYLCASSLWAGELFFGSGTQLSVL.